A selection of T cell receptor beta chains follows, all from one sample in a study of blood T cell repertoires in COVID-19. The data were produced by immunoSEQ multiplex PCR, yet TCRdb's version contains in-frame clones alone and is incomplete. In the table there are 77,000 or so clones, approximately 89% of which are singletons. The material sequenced was peripheral blood. The receptors were sampled from a man older than 75 with acute or convalescent COVID-19. The CDR3 runs from the conserved cysteine through the conserved F or W. The order of the fields is J gene, D gene, V gene, clone size, CDR3 protein, CDR3 DNA. D genes are given only for firm matches. Rows give clone size only sometimes, using once, few, many, or a class for an expanded clone.

J gene: TRBJ2-1; D gene: TRBD2; V gene: TRBV12-5; clone size: -; CDR3 protein: CASGFGLAGGEYNEQFF; CDR3 DNA: TGTGCTAGTGGCTTTGGACTAGCGGGAGGAGAATACAATGAGCAGTTCTTC
J gene: TRBJ2-2; D gene: -; V gene: TRBV9; clone size: once; CDR3 protein: CASSVAGGANTGELFF; CDR3 DNA: TGTGCCAGCAGCGTAGCCGGGGGTGCGAACACCGGGGAGCTGTTTTTT
J gene: TRBJ1-2; D gene: -; V gene: TRBV23-1; clone size: -; CDR3 protein: CASSHPKSLGPHGYTF; CDR3 DNA: TGCGCCAGCAGTCACCCGAAGTCTCTAGGTCCCCATGGCTACACCTTC
J gene: TRBJ2-2; D gene: -; V gene: TRBV6-5; clone size: -; CDR3 protein: CASSYLTQGGELFF; CDR3 DNA: TGTGCCAGCAGTTACCTAACACAGGGCGGGGAGCTGTTTTTT
J gene: TRBJ1-4; D gene: -; V gene: TRBV28; clone size: -; CDR3 protein: CASTQWGREEGEKLFF; CDR3 DNA: TGTGCCAGCACCCAATGGGGAAGGGAAGAGGGTGAAAAACTGTTTTTT
J gene: TRBJ2-2; D gene: TRBD1; V gene: TRBV6-5; clone size: -; CDR3 protein: CASRGQGAGTGELFF; CDR3 DNA: TGTGCCAGCAGGGGACAGGGGGCTGGAACCGGGGAGCTGTTTTTT
J gene: TRBJ1-5; D gene: -; V gene: TRBV12-5; clone size: -; CDR3 protein: CASGSPYGGQNSNQPQHF; CDR3 DNA: TGTGCTAGTGGTTCCCCCTACGGCGGGCAGAATAGCAATCAGCCCCAGCATTTT
J gene: TRBJ2-7; D gene: -; V gene: TRBV6-2/TRBV6-3; clone size: -; CDR3 protein: CASSYSAGDNHEQYF; CDR3 DNA: TGTGCCAGCAGTTACTCGGCAGGGGATAATCACGAGCAGTACTTC
J gene: TRBJ1-2; D gene: -; V gene: TRBV4-1; clone size: -; CDR3 protein: CASSQGSGVNEGYTF; CDR3 DNA: TGCGCCAGCAGCCAAGGGTCAGGGGTAAACGAAGGCTACACCTTC
J gene: TRBJ2-1; D gene: -; V gene: TRBV19; clone size: -; CDR3 protein: CASSQQSYTYNEQFF; CDR3 DNA: TGTGCCAGTAGTCAACAGAGTTACACCTACAATGAGCAGTTCTTC
J gene: TRBJ2-5; D gene: TRBD1; V gene: TRBV5-1; clone size: -; CDR3 protein: CASSPGTGEETQYF; CDR3 DNA: TGCGCCAGCAGCCCCGGGACAGGGGAGGAGACCCAGTACTTC
J gene: TRBJ2-1; D gene: TRBD2; V gene: TRBV18; clone size: -; CDR3 protein: CASSPLAGVMGEQFF; CDR3 DNA: TGTGCCAGCTCACCGCTAGCGGGAGTGATGGGTGAGCAGTTCTTC
J gene: TRBJ2-1; D gene: TRBD1; V gene: TRBV24-1; clone size: once; CDR3 protein: CATSSTGFYNEQFF; CDR3 DNA: TGTGCCACCAGTTCGACAGGGTTTTACAATGAGCAGTTCTTC
J gene: TRBJ2-7; D gene: TRBD2; V gene: TRBV4-3; clone size: -; CDR3 protein: CASSQGGLVSNEQYF; CDR3 DNA: TGCGCCAGCAGCCAAGGGGGACTAGTGTCCAACGAGCAGTACTTC
J gene: TRBJ2-7; D gene: TRBD1; V gene: TRBV6-5; clone size: -; CDR3 protein: CAGAGTGIYEQYF; CDR3 DNA: TGTGCCGGCGCCGGGACAGGGATCTACGAGCAGTACTTC
J gene: TRBJ1-2; D gene: TRBD1; V gene: TRBV6-2/TRBV6-3; clone size: -; CDR3 protein: CASSAGGGYGYTF; CDR3 DNA: TGTGCCAGCAGTGCAGGGGGCGGCTATGGCTACACCTTC
J gene: TRBJ2-7; D gene: -; V gene: TRBV19; clone size: -; CDR3 protein: CASTERASGEQYF; CDR3 DNA: TGTGCCAGTACGGAGAGGGCATCCGGCGAGCAGTACTTC
J gene: TRBJ2-7; D gene: -; V gene: TRBV4-1; clone size: few; CDR3 protein: CASSQGLPPLAIEQYF; CDR3 DNA: TGCGCCAGCAGCCAGGGTCTCCCGCCCTTAGCGATCGAGCAGTACTTC
J gene: TRBJ1-5; D gene: TRBD1; V gene: TRBV7-2; clone size: -; CDR3 protein: CASSWDRVQPQHF; CDR3 DNA: TGTGCCAGCAGCTGGGACAGGGTACAGCCCCAGCATTTT
J gene: TRBJ2-1; D gene: TRBD2; V gene: TRBV18; clone size: -; CDR3 protein: CASSMGGNIYNEQFF; CDR3 DNA: TGTGCCAGCTCAATGGGGGGGAACATCTACAATGAGCAGTTCTTC
J gene: TRBJ2-7; D gene: -; V gene: TRBV6-1; clone size: -; CDR3 protein: CASSETAGQNEQYF; CDR3 DNA: TGTGCCAGCAGTGAGACGGCAGGTCAGAACGAGCAGTACTTC
J gene: TRBJ2-7; D gene: -; V gene: TRBV3-1/TRBV3-2; clone size: -; CDR3 protein: CASSAPGTPYEQYF; CDR3 DNA: TGTGCCAGCAGTGCCCCCGGGACACCCTACGAGCAGTACTTC
J gene: TRBJ2-7; D gene: -; V gene: TRBV6-5; clone size: -; CDR3 protein: CATHGSPGEQYF; CDR3 DNA: TGTGCCACCCACGGGTCACCTGGGGAGCAGTACTTC
J gene: TRBJ2-3; D gene: -; V gene: TRBV7-2; clone size: -; CDR3 protein: CASSLRAGGGTDTQYF; CDR3 DNA: TGTGCCAGCAGCCTAAGAGCGGGCGGCGGCACAGATACGCAGTATTTT
J gene: TRBJ2-3; D gene: -; V gene: TRBV7-3; clone size: -; CDR3 protein: CASSLTGARTDTQYF; CDR3 DNA: TGTGCCAGCAGCTTAACAGGGGCCCGCACAGATACGCAGTATTTT
J gene: TRBJ1-5; D gene: -; V gene: TRBV6-5; clone size: -; CDR3 protein: CASIRGDSNQPQHF; CDR3 DNA: TGTGCCAGCATCAGGGGTGATAGCAATCAGCCCCAGCATTTT
J gene: TRBJ1-6; D gene: -; V gene: TRBV6-5; clone size: -; CDR3 protein: CASSRLGFPGSPLHF; CDR3 DNA: TGTGCCAGCAGCCGCTTGGGCTTCCCAGGGTCACCCCTCCACTTT
J gene: TRBJ2-2; D gene: TRBD2; V gene: TRBV30; clone size: -; CDR3 protein: CAWRAGVGTGELFF; CDR3 DNA: TGTGCCTGGAGGGCGGGAGTCGGAACCGGGGAGCTGTTTTTT
J gene: TRBJ1-2; D gene: -; V gene: TRBV4-1; clone size: -; CDR3 protein: CASSQDAAVFYGYTF; CDR3 DNA: TGCGCCAGCAGCCAAGATGCTGCGGTCTTCTATGGCTACACCTTC
J gene: TRBJ1-2; D gene: TRBD1; V gene: TRBV7-6; clone size: -; CDR3 protein: CASSPRQGGSYTF; CDR3 DNA: TGTGCCAGCAGCCCCAGACAGGGGGGTAGCTACACCTTC
J gene: TRBJ2-1; D gene: -; V gene: TRBV5-1; clone size: once; CDR3 protein: CASSLARNGISYNEQFF; CDR3 DNA: TGCGCCAGCAGCTTAGCAAGAAACGGGATCTCCTACAATGAGCAGTTCTTC
J gene: TRBJ2-3; D gene: TRBD2; V gene: TRBV5-1; clone size: -; CDR3 protein: CASSLGLAGDTDTQYF; CDR3 DNA: TGCGCCAGCAGCCTGGGACTAGCGGGAGACACAGATACGCAGTATTTT
J gene: TRBJ2-3; D gene: -; V gene: TRBV5-4; clone size: -; CDR3 protein: CASTLQVGRTDTQYF; CDR3 DNA: TGTGCCAGCACCCTCCAAGTCGGTCGCACAGATACGCAGTATTTT
J gene: TRBJ2-5; D gene: TRBD2; V gene: TRBV10-2; clone size: -; CDR3 protein: CASSESSGYGLAGQETQYF; CDR3 DNA: TGCGCCAGCAGTGAGTCGTCGGGATATGGCCTAGCGGGGCAAGAGACCCAGTACTTC
J gene: TRBJ2-7; D gene: -; V gene: TRBV23-1; clone size: once; CDR3 protein: CASSQAQGGQYF; CDR3 DNA: TGCGCCAGCAGTCAAGCCCAGGGTGGGCAGTACTTC
J gene: TRBJ2-5; D gene: -; V gene: TRBV3-1/TRBV3-2; clone size: -; CDR3 protein: CASNHSETQYF; CDR3 DNA: TGTGCCAGCAACCATTCGGAGACCCAGTACTTC
J gene: TRBJ1-2; D gene: TRBD1; V gene: TRBV4-3; clone size: -; CDR3 protein: CASSQEGTGADGYTF; CDR3 DNA: TGCGCCAGCAGCCAAGAAGGGACAGGGGCGGATGGCTACACCTTC
J gene: TRBJ2-7; D gene: -; V gene: TRBV6-5; clone size: -; CDR3 protein: CASSYSFGAEQYF; CDR3 DNA: TGTGCCAGCAGTTACTCGTTTGGGGCCGAGCAGTACTTC
J gene: TRBJ1-2; D gene: TRBD1; V gene: TRBV24-1; clone size: once; CDR3 protein: CATSDWDRGDGYTF; CDR3 DNA: TGTGCCACCAGTGATTGGGACAGGGGCGATGGCTACACCTTC
J gene: TRBJ2-1; D gene: TRBD2; V gene: TRBV5-1; clone size: -; CDR3 protein: CASSLVAGGPLEQFF; CDR3 DNA: TGCGCCAGCAGCTTGGTAGCGGGGGGGCCATTAGAGCAGTTCTTC
J gene: TRBJ1-1; D gene: -; V gene: TRBV6-1; clone size: -; CDR3 protein: CASSEEDWGGGRTEAFF; CDR3 DNA: TGTGCCAGCAGTGAAGAGGATTGGGGAGGAGGTCGGACTGAAGCTTTCTTT
J gene: TRBJ2-5; D gene: TRBD2; V gene: TRBV11-1; clone size: -; CDR3 protein: CASSGGLAGQETQYF; CDR3 DNA: TGTGCCAGCAGCGGGGGACTAGCGGGCCAAGAGACCCAGTACTTC
J gene: TRBJ2-7; D gene: TRBD1; V gene: TRBV7-2; clone size: -; CDR3 protein: CASSLDRGYEQYF; CDR3 DNA: TGTGCCAGCAGCTTAGACAGGGGGTACGAGCAGTACTTC
J gene: TRBJ1-1; D gene: -; V gene: TRBV19; clone size: -; CDR3 protein: CASGQSMNTEAFF; CDR3 DNA: TGTGCCAGTGGACAAAGCATGAACACTGAAGCTTTCTTT
J gene: TRBJ1-4; D gene: -; V gene: TRBV11-2; clone size: -; CDR3 protein: CASGSGRANEKLFF; CDR3 DNA: TGTGCCAGCGGGTCCGGGAGGGCTAATGAAAAACTGTTTTTT
J gene: TRBJ1-1; D gene: -; V gene: TRBV19; clone size: -; CDR3 protein: CASSIRGIGTEAFF; CDR3 DNA: TGTGCCAGTAGTATACGGGGTATCGGCACTGAAGCTTTCTTT
J gene: TRBJ1-5; D gene: TRBD1; V gene: TRBV29-1; clone size: -; CDR3 protein: CSVVFGTGSNQPQHF; CDR3 DNA: TGCAGCGTTGTATTCGGGACAGGCAGCAATCAGCCCCAGCATTTT
J gene: TRBJ1-2; D gene: TRBD1; V gene: TRBV5-4; clone size: -; CDR3 protein: CASSSARTGKNYGYTF; CDR3 DNA: TGTGCCAGCAGCTCAGCGCGGACAGGGAAGAACTATGGCTACACCTTC
J gene: TRBJ1-5; D gene: TRBD1; V gene: TRBV7-9; clone size: -; CDR3 protein: CASSLAGTVNQPQHF; CDR3 DNA: TGTGCCAGCAGCTTAGCTGGGACAGTAAATCAGCCCCAGCATTTT
J gene: TRBJ1-6; D gene: TRBD1; V gene: TRBV5-1; clone size: -; CDR3 protein: CASSIRGQSAESPLHF; CDR3 DNA: TGCGCCAGCAGCATCCGGGGACAGTCAGCGGAATCACCCCTCCACTTT
J gene: TRBJ2-1; D gene: -; V gene: TRBV28; clone size: -; CDR3 protein: CASSTPSGSSNEQFF; CDR3 DNA: TGTGCCAGCAGTACCCCCTCGGGGAGCTCCAATGAGCAGTTCTTC
J gene: TRBJ2-7; D gene: -; V gene: TRBV24-1; clone size: -; CDR3 protein: CATSDPRGSYEQYF; CDR3 DNA: TGTGCCACCAGTGATCCCCGGGGAAGTTACGAGCAGTACTTC
J gene: TRBJ2-5; D gene: -; V gene: TRBV11-2; clone size: -; CDR3 protein: CASSNPHRVARGETQYF; CDR3 DNA: TGTGCCAGCAGCAATCCCCACCGGGTAGCTAGAGGAGAGACCCAGTACTTC
J gene: TRBJ2-2; D gene: -; V gene: TRBV6-5; clone size: -; CDR3 protein: CASTANTGELFF; CDR3 DNA: TGTGCCAGCACAGCGAACACCGGGGAGCTGTTTTTT
J gene: TRBJ1-5; D gene: TRBD1; V gene: TRBV27; clone size: -; CDR3 protein: CASSLFQGASNQPQHF; CDR3 DNA: TGTGCCAGCAGTTTATTTCAGGGGGCGAGCAATCAGCCCCAGCATTTT
J gene: TRBJ1-5; D gene: -; V gene: TRBV28; clone size: -; CDR3 protein: CASSSQGYQPQHF; CDR3 DNA: TGTGCCAGCAGTTCTCAGGGCTATCAGCCCCAGCATTTT
J gene: TRBJ2-3; D gene: -; V gene: TRBV29-1; clone size: few; CDR3 protein: CSVKGGSRADTQYF; CDR3 DNA: TGCAGCGTTAAAGGAGGGAGTCGGGCAGATACGCAGTATTTT